This record looks at one T cell receptor (beta chain) sequence and its context. These data come from a study of blood T cell repertoires in COVID-19. Study in general: Sources were T cells, B-cell-depleted T cells, or PBMCs; the material itself was cDNA or gDNA.

Sequenced by immunoSEQ multiplex PCR; TCRdb stores in-frame clones only, minus some. Of 80,000 to 100,000 clones in the sample, roughly 82% were seen once. V gave up 8 bases and J gave up 5 bases; unmatched junction bases: 12. The CDR3 has 15 residues. Germline V gene sequence: CDR1 LNHNV, CDR2 YYDKDF (reference sequence). This TCR was sampled from a man between 65 and 80 years old with active or convalescent COVID-19. The rearrangement joins TRBV15 to TRBJ2-5; 9 nucleotides line up with TRBD2. The sequenced sample was peripheral blood. The CDR3 loop is CATRHYQRGEETQYF. Here the CDR3 DNA reads TGTGCCACCCGCCACTATCAGCGGGGGGAGGAGACCCAGTACTTC.